This T cell receptor (beta chain) was retrieved from a study of response to subunit inactivated influenza vaccine. Study results and caveats: That few new T cells are recruited by each seasonal influenza vaccination was the authors' suggestion.

Germline V lookup: CDR1 DFQATT, CDR2 SNEGSKA (reference sequence). The CDR3 runs 14 residues. With regard to this clonotype: The antigen is undetermined.

TCRdb re-analysed the RT-PCR reads in MiXCR, keeping a single row per CDR3 protein. Among under 500,000 distinct CDR3 sequences listed, roughly 9.8% were seen once. The sequence came from a man in his fifties who received an inactivated influenza vaccine. The chain couples TRBV20-1 to TRBJ2-1; D is perhaps TRBD1 or TRBD2 (5 bases each). The specimen was PBMCs from blood, collected 35 to 45 days after vaccination. The CDR3 here is CRGLGVGSYNEQFF. The CDR3 nucleotides read TGCAGAGGCCTGGGGGTGGGTTCTTACAATGAGCAGTTCTTC.